The T cell receptor (beta chain) described here comes from a study of T cells in Graves' hyperthyroidism and ophthalmopathy. TCR beta CDR3 regions were amplified from RNA transcripts. The study used the HTBI primer set for a first-round RT-PCR of the TCR CDR3. A single record per CDR3 protein comes from TCRdb applying MiXCR to the multiplex PCR reads. The sample includes fewer than 650,000 distinct CDR3 sequences, 13% to 15% of them seen just once. CDR3 size: 16 residues. Germline loops: CDR1 ENHRY, CDR2 SYGVKD. Stable Graves' hyperthyroidism meant no ophthalmopathy progression within 18 months. The study left out patients who had uncontrolled infection, other autoimmune disease, pregnancy or lactation. The table lists this clonotype with a few counts. What it binds is not known. The junction departs from germline at one end; a sequencing error may be responsible. The study's findings and limits: Through a model of 13 V-J features, ophthalmopathy was separated from stable hyperthyroidism.

This chain uses TRBV10-3 with TRBJ2-3, with D tentatively TRBD1 (6 bases). The TCR originated in a woman between 40 and 50 years old with Graves' hyperthyroidism. Sequencing was performed on blood. CDR3 coding DNA: TGTGCCATCAGTGGACGGGACACTGGGGGCACAGATGCGCAGTATTTT. It translates to CAISGRDTGGTDAQYF.